What follows describes a single T cell receptor (beta chain). The antigen remains unidentified. Constant-segment primers served in 5'RACE that generated TCR alpha and TCR beta cDNA libraries bearing sample barcodes and UMIs. TCRdb reprocessed the 5' RACE reads via MiXCR and lists one record per CDR3 protein. The sample carries under 350,000 distinct CDR3 sequences, 15% to 20% recorded once. The data derive from a study of T-cell memory formation after mild COVID-19. Study conclusions and caveats: CD4+ clones that contracted lay mainly in CM and EM; CD8+ ones lay in EMRA. Day 15 to 85 contracting clones showed balanced CD4/CD8; later expanders leaned CD4+.

This CDR3 has 13 residues. Germline V gene sequence: CDR1 SGHAT, CDR2 FQNNGV. V lost 4 bases, J lost 10 bases, and 16 bases lay in between. This TCR derives from a man in his late teens or twenties who had mild COVID-19 (a few samples of this study predate the infection). Cell type and time point are not known. V is TRBV11-2 and J is TRBJ1-1; tentative D call: TRBD1 (5 bases). The sample consisted of PBMCs or a T cell subset sorted from them (not recorded which). CDR3 DNA sequence: TGTGCCAGCAGCTCACTAGGGGAGAGGGGAGCTTTCTTT. This gives the protein CASSSLGERGAFF.